The 6 T cell receptor beta chains presented below share a single source sample, sequenced in a study of blood T cell repertoires in COVID-19. This table comes from immunoSEQ multiplex PCR, and its TCRdb copy is limited to in-frame clones, with some not included. This table has around 50,000 clones, more than 75% appearing once. The sample taken for sequencing was peripheral blood. The receptors shown here come from a middle-aged man with active COVID-19.

This rearrangement joins TRBV7-3 to TRBJ2-2; 8 bases agree with TRBD1. The junction had 7 bases not matched to a gene; V was cut back by 5 bases and J by 2 bases. The CDR3 is 16 residues long. CDR1 and CDR2 from the germline V gene are SGHTA and FQGTGA. The CDR3 nucleotides are TGTGCCAGCAGCATAGGGGACAGGTCAAACACCGGGGAGCTGTTTTTT. It specifies CASSIGDRSNTGELFF.

This chain joins TRBV5-4 and TRBJ1-3, with a weak D call TRBD1 (5 bases). Between the trimmed V and J ends, which lost 2 bases and 0 bases, there was a span of 9 bases. The germline V gene has CDR1 SGHNT and CDR2 YYREEE (reference sequence). The CDR3 totals 15 residues. As DNA, the CDR3 is TGTGCCAGCAGCTTTCGGGGGAACTCTGGAAACACCATATATTTT. This translates into CASSFRGNSGNTIYF.

This clone was seen a single time. The chain couples TRBV28 to TRBJ1-4; D remains unclear. V was shortened by 6 bases and J by 8 bases, with 19 bases between the two germline ends. Germline CDR1 is MDHEN and CDR2 is SYDVKM. The CDR3 totals 15 residues. CDR3 protein: CASSTNEGKREKLFF. The CDR3 DNA sequence: TGTGCCAGCAGCACGAATGAGGGAAAGAGGGAAAAACTGTTTTTT.

CDR3 loop: CASSLRLAPYEQYF. CDR3 nucleotides: TGTGCCAGCAGCTTGCGGCTAGCCCCATACGAGCAGTACTTC. The chain couples TRBV5-6 to TRBJ2-7, with a weak D call TRBD2 (5 bases). Germline loops: CDR1 SGHDT, CDR2 YYEEEE. There are 14 residues in the CDR3. Trimming stripped 1 base from V and 4 bases from J, with 12 bases between.

The CDR3 region is CASNPGQVPNEKLFF. The CDR3 DNA follows: TGTGCCAGCAATCCGGGACAGGTCCCTAATGAAAAACTGTTTTTT. The chain has TRBV2 and TRBJ1-4; 8 bases agree with TRBD1. Germline-derived CDR1 and CDR2 are SNHLY and FYNNEI. CDR3 size: 15 residues. The V segment lost 7 bases and the J segment 3 bases; nucleotides outside the gene matches: 7. The full variable domain, with the rest looked up from reference TRBV2 and TRBJ1-4, is EPEVTQTPSHQVTQMGQEVILRCVPISNHLYFYWYRQILGQKVEFLVSFYNNEISEKSEIFDDQFSVERPDGSNFTLKIRSTKLEDSAMYFCASNPGQVPNEKLFFGSGTQLSVL.

This sequence joins TRBV18 and TRBJ2-1, with a tentative D call TRBD2 (7 bases). The V and J ends lost 6 bases and 2 bases respectively, with 14 bases between them. The germline gives CDR1 KGHSH, CDR2 LQKENI. This CDR3 has 15 amino acids. The CDR3 here is CASSSPGGPYNEQFF. DNA of the CDR3: TGTGCCAGCTCCTCACCGGGGGGCCCCTACAATGAGCAGTTCTTC.